This T cell receptor beta chain was recovered during a study of blood T cell repertoires in COVID-19. Study information: Samples taken during acute and convalescent COVID-19 were collected in the United States, Italy and Spain. From T cells, B-cell-depleted T cells, or PBMCs came the material, which was cDNA or gDNA.

Germline assignment: CDR1 MDHEN and CDR2 SYDVKM. Trimming took 3 bases from V and 5 from J, leaving 10 bases between them. The CDR3 has 14 residues. Some clones are missing from TCRdb's copy, which holds only in-frame ones; the method was immunoSEQ multiplex PCR. The sample has almost 30,000 clones, roughly nine tenths seen once; the top ten hold around 9.9%. The chain has TRBV28 and TRBJ2-2; a weak D match, TRBD2 (5 bases). This sequence originates from a human donor in a cohort sampled during active COVID-19. Sequenced sample: peripheral blood. The CDR3 spells CASSFRGWTGELFF. DNA of the CDR3: TGTGCCAGCAGTTTTCGCGGGTGGACCGGGGAGCTGTTTTTT.